These T cell receptor beta chains were read from a single sample in a study of blood T cell repertoires in COVID-19. Data came from immunoSEQ multiplex PCR; TCRdb stores just in-frame clones and leaves some out. The data show hundreds of thousands of clones, 85% seen once. The sample consisted of peripheral blood. These receptors originate from a man in his forties or fifties with active or convalescent COVID-19. CDR3s include the opening cysteine and the closing phenylalanine or tryptophan. A D gene is named only where the DNA matches it firmly. Clone size is shown for a subset of rows, as once, few, many or a class of expanded clone.

abundance	v_gene	d_gene	len	j_gene	CDR3nt	CDR3aa
few	TRBV6-5	TRBD1	15	TRBJ1-3	TGTGCCAGCAGTATTACCCAGACAGGGGCTGACACCATATATTTT	CASSITQTGADTIYF
.	TRBV7-2	.	14	TRBJ2-3	TGTGCCAGCAGCTTAGTGTATGGGCCAGATACGCAGTATTTT	CASSLVYGPDTQYF
.	TRBV5-6	TRBD2	17	TRBJ2-7	TGTGCCAGCAGCTTGGCCGGGGGGGCTGCCCAGGACCTCGAGCAGTACTTC	CASSLAGGAAQDLEQYF
.	TRBV5-5	.	16	TRBJ1-3	TGTGCCAGCAGTCCATATTTGAGCGTCTCTGGAAACACCATATATTTT	CASSPYLSVSGNTIYF
.	TRBV27	.	14	TRBJ1-6	TGTGCCAGCAGGAAAGACACGAATAATTCACCCCTCCACTTT	CASRKDTNNSPLHF
.	TRBV12-3/TRBV12-4	.	13	TRBJ1-2	TGTGCCAGCCTTGGGGGGGTTGACTATGGCTACACCTTC	CASLGGVDYGYTF
.	TRBV6-1	TRBD2	22	TRBJ2-1	TGTGCCAGCAGTGAAGCGTTGCCTGCCGGGACTAGCGGGAGGGCCTCTTGGAATGAGCAGTTCTTC	CASSEALPAGTSGRASWNEQFF
.	TRBV10-2	.	12	TRBJ1-1	TGCGCCAGCATGGGCCAGGGTACTGAAGCTTTCTTT	CASMGQGTEAFF
.	TRBV3-1/TRBV3-2	.	14	TRBJ2-2	TGTGCCAGCAGTTCCAATGGACTAACCGGGGAGCTGTTTTTT	CASSSNGLTGELFF
.	TRBV30	.	11	TRBJ1-1	TGTGCCTGGAGTGTAGACAGCGAAGCTTTCTTT	CAWSVDSEAFF
.	TRBV19	TRBD2	15	TRBJ2-3	TGTGCCAGTAGTGGGGGGCTAGCGGGATCCGATACGCAGTATTTT	CASSGGLAGSDTQYF
.	TRBV7-9	.	15	TRBJ2-2	TGTGCCAGCAGCCCTGTGGGCCTCCGCACCGGGGAGCTGTTTTTT	CASSPVGLRTGELFF
.	TRBV7-3	TRBD1	18	TRBJ1-3	TGTGCCAGCAGCTTAATTAGGGTGAGGCAGGGGGTTTTGGACACCATATATTTT	CASSLIRVRQGVLDTIYF
few	TRBV6-1	TRBD2	18	TRBJ2-2	TGTGCCAGCAGTGAAGAATCCGAAGCGGGAGTGGACACCGGGGAGCTGTTTTTT	CASSEESEAGVDTGELFF
.	TRBV18	.	14	TRBJ1-1	TGTGCCAGCTCACTAACAGGACGGAACACTGAAGCTTTCTTT	CASSLTGRNTEAFF
.	TRBV12-5	TRBD2	14	TRBJ2-1	TGTGCTAGTGGCCCCGGACTAGCGGGCAATGAGCAGTTCTTC	CASGPGLAGNEQFF
.	TRBV19	.	14	TRBJ1-5	TGTGCCAGTAAACCACTAGATAGCAATCAGCCCCAGCATTTT	CASKPLDSNQPQHF
.	TRBV5-8	.	12	TRBJ1-1	TGTGCCAGCAGCTTTATCGGGACTGAAGCTTTCTTT	CASSFIGTEAFF
.	TRBV5-8	.	16	TRBJ1-2	TGTGCCAGCAGCTTGGTGGGGGGTTCTGGTAACTATGGCTACACCTTC	CASSLVGGSGNYGYTF
.	TRBV11-2	TRBD2	15	TRBJ2-7	TGTGCCAGCAGCTCGCCGACTAGCGGGAGATACGAGCAGTACTTC	CASSSPTSGRYEQYF
.	TRBV28	.	14	TRBJ2-2	TGTGCCAGCAGTTTAGCCGACTGGACCGGGGAGCTGTTTTTT	CASSLADWTGELFF
.	TRBV3-1/TRBV3-2	TRBD2	16	TRBJ2-3	TGTGCCAGCAGCCAAGAACTAGCGATACCCACAGATACGCAGTATTTT	CASSQELAIPTDTQYF
.	TRBV6-5	TRBD2	16	TRBJ2-7	TGTGCCAGCAGTTACTCGAGTAGCGGGAGCTCCTACGAGCAGTACTTC	CASSYSSSGSSYEQYF
.	TRBV6-5	.	12	TRBJ1-1	TGTGCCAGCGCCCCGAGACAGATTGAAGCTTTCTTT	CASAPRQIEAFF
.	TRBV9	TRBD2	16	TRBJ2-3	TGTGCCAGCAGCGTAGCCCCCGCGGGAGGCACAGATACGCAGTATTTT	CASSVAPAGGTDTQYF
once	TRBV9	.	14	TRBJ1-1	TGTGCCAGCAGCGGTGGCTTAATGAACACTGAAGCTTTCTTT	CASSGGLMNTEAFF
.	TRBV5-6	.	15	TRBJ1-1	TGTGCCAGCAGCTTGAGGAGGATCGGGGACACTGAAGCTTTCTTT	CASSLRRIGDTEAFF
once	TRBV11-3	.	13	TRBJ1-1	TGTGCCAGCAGCGAGGGCCTGAACACTGAAGCTTTCTTT	CASSEGLNTEAFF
.	TRBV6-2/TRBV6-3	.	13	TRBJ1-2	TGTGCCAGCAGTTACGCGGGAATCGGGGGCTACACCTTC	CASSYAGIGGYTF
.	TRBV7-2	TRBD1	14	TRBJ2-5	TGTGCCAGCAGCTTTGCCGGGACAGCGGAGACCCAGTACTTC	CASSFAGTAETQYF
.	TRBV28	.	11	TRBJ1-4	TGTGCCAGCAGTCCAAATGAAAAACTGTTTTTT	CASSPNEKLFF
.	TRBV10-3	TRBD2	16	TRBJ2-3	TGTGCCATCGCCCTGACTAGCGGGAGAAACACAGATACGCAGTATTTT	CAIALTSGRNTDTQYF
.	TRBV30	.	15	TRBJ2-2	TGTGCCTGGAGCTGGGGTGGGGCATCCGCCGGGGAGCTGTTTTTT	CAWSWGGASAGELFF
.	TRBV5-1	.	13	TRBJ1-2	TGCGCCAGCAGCTTGAGGACAGCAAATGGCTACACCTTC	CASSLRTANGYTF
.	TRBV19	TRBD2	16	TRBJ2-3	TGTGCCAGTAGTATAAGGCTAGCGGGGAGCACAGATACGCAGTATTTT	CASSIRLAGSTDTQYF